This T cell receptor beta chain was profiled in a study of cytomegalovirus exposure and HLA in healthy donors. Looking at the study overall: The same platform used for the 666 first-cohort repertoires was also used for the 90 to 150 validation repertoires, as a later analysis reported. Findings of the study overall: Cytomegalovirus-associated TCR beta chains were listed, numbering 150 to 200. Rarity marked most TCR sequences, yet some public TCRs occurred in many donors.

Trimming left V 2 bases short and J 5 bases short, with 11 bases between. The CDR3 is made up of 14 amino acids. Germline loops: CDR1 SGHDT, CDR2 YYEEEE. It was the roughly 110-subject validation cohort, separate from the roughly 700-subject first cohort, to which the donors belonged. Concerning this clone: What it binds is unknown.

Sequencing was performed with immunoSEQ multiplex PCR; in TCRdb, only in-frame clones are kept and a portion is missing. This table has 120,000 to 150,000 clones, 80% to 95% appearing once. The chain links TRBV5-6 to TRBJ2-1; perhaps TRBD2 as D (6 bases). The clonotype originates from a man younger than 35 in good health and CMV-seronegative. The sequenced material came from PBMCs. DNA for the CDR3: TGTGCCAGCAGCTTAGGGGAGGATAACAATGAGCAGTTCTTC. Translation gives CASSLGEDNNEQFF.